This TCR beta chain originates from a study of blood T cell repertoires in COVID-19. Assay: immunoSEQ multiplex PCR; the TCRdb copy retains only in-frame clones and omits some. The sample lists 55,000 to 65,000 clones, over 70% occurring once. Germline V CDR1 and CDR2: SGHAT, FQNNGV. This CDR3 contains 16 residues. The V gene lost 2 bases and the J gene lost 12 bases, with 26 bases spanning the gap. V usage is TRBV11-2 and J usage is TRBJ2-7; perhaps TRBD1 as D (6 bases). This clonotype was obtained from a man under 40 with COVID-19, enrolled during active disease. The sequenced material came from peripheral blood. CDR3 residues: CASSLHPQFDRSGLYF. DNA of the CDR3: TGTGCCAGCAGCTTACACCCCCAATTTGACAGGTCGGGATTGTACTTC.